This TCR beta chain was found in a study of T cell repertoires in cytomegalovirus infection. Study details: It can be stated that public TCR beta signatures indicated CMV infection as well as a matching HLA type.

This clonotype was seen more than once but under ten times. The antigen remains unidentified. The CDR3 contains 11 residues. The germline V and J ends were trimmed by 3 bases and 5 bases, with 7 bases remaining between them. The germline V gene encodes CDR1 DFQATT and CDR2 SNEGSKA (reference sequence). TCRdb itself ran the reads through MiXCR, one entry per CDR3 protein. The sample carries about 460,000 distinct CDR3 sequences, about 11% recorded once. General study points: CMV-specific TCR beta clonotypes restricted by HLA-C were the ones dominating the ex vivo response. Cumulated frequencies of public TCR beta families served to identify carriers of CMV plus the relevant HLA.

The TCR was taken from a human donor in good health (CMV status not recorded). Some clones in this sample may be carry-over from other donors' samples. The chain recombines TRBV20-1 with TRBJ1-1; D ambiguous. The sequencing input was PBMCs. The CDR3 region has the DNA TGCAGTGCTAGCGGGCGGACTGAAGCTTTCTTT. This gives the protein CSASGRTEAFF.